This T cell receptor (beta chain) was sequenced for a study of blood T cell repertoires in COVID-19. Study-level background: The United States, Italy and Spain provided the acute and convalescent COVID-19 samples. In each case, the material was cDNA or gDNA derived from T cells, B-cell-depleted T cells, or PBMCs.

V trimming: 5 bases; J trimming: 4 bases; junction bases outside the gene matches: 4. This CDR3 is built from 13 residues. Germline V CDR1 and CDR2: SGHAT, FQNNGV. In its sample, this clone was seen once. Per the original methods: The assay estimated nucleated cells by amplifying reference gene primers. Produced via immunoSEQ multiplex PCR; TCRdb's table is partial and in-frame only. The V and J calls and clone size are taken from that table; D and trimming were inferred from the DNA. In the table there are some 310,000 clones, 90% of which are singletons. The Seattle patients, enrolled during active infection, were followed longitudinally.

J is TRBJ2-5 and V is TRBV11-2, with 7 bases matching TRBD2. The specimen was peripheral blood. The TCR sequence derives from a woman in her forties with COVID-19, enrolled during active disease. This chain's CDR3 is CASSLGEGETQYF. Here the CDR3 DNA reads TGTGCCAGCAGCCTGGGGGAGGGAGAGACCCAGTACTTC.